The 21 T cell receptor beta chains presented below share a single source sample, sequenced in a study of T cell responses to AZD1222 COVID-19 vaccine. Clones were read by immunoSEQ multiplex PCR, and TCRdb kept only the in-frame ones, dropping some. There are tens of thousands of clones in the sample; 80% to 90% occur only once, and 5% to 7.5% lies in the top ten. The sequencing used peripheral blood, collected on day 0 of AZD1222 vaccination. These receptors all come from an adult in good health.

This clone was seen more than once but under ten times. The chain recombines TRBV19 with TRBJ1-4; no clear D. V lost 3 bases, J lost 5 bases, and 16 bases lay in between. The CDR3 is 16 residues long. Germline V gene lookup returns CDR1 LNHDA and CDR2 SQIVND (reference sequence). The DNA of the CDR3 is TGTGCCAGTAGTATTTATGGGGAAGTAGGCAATGAAAAACTGTTTTTT. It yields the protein CASSIYGEVGNEKLFF. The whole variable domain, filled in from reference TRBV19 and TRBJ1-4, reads DGGITQSPKYLFRKEGQNVTLSCEQNLNHDAMYWYRQDPGQGLRLIYYSQIVNDFQKGDIAEGYSVSREKKESFPLTVTSAQKNPTAFYLCASSIYGEVGNEKLFFGSGTQLSVL.

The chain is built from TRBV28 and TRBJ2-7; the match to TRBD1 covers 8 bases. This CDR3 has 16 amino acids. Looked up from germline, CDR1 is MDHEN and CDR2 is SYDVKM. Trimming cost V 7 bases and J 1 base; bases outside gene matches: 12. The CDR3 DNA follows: TGTGCCAGCAACCAGAACAGGGGGGTTTTTTCCTACGAGCAGTACTTC. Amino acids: CASNQNRGVFSYEQYF.

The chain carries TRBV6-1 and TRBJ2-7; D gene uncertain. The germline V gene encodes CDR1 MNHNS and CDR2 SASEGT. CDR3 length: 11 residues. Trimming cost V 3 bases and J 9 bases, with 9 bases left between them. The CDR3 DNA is TGTGCCAGCAGTGATCAGACCTCGCAGTACTTC. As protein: CASSDQTSQYF.

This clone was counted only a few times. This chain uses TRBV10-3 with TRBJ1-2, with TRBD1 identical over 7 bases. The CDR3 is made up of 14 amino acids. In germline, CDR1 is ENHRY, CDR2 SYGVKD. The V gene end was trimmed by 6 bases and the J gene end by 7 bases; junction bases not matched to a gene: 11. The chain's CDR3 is CAISLDRERSGYTF. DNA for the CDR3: TGTGCCATCAGCCTTGACAGGGAAAGGTCTGGCTACACCTTC.

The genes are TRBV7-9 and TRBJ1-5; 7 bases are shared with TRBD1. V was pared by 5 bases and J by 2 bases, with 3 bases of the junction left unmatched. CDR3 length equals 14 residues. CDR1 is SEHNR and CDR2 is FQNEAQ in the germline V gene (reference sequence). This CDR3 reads CASSQGGGNQPQHF. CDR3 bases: TGTGCCAGCAGCCAGGGGGGTGGCAATCAGCCCCAGCATTTT.

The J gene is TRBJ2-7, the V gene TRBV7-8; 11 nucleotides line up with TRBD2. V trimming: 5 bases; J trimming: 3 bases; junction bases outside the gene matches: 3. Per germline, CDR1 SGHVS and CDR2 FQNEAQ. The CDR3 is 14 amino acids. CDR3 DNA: TGTGCCAGCAGCCCGACTAGCGGGGTCTACGAGCAGTACTTC. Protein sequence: CASSPTSGVYEQYF.

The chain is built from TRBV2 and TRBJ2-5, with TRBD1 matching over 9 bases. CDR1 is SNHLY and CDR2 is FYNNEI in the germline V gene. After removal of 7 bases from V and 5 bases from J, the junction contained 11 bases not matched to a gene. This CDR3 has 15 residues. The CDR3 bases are TGTGCCAGCAAAGGGACAGGGTGGGTACTGGAGACCCAGTACTTC. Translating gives CASKGTGWVLETQYF.

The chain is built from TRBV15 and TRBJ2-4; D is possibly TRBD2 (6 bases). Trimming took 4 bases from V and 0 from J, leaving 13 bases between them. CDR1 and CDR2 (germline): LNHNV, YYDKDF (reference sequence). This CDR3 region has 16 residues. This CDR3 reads CATSMGSGVAKNIQYF. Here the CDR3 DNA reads TGTGCCACCAGCATGGGGTCGGGGGTAGCCAAAAACATTCAGTACTTC.

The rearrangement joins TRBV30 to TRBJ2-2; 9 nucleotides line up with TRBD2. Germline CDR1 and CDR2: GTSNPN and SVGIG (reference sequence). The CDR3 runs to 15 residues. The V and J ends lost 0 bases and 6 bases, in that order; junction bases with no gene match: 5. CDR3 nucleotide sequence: TGTGCCTGGAGTGTACTTAGCGGGAGTTCCGGGGAGCTGTTTTTT. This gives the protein CAWSVLSGSSGELFF.

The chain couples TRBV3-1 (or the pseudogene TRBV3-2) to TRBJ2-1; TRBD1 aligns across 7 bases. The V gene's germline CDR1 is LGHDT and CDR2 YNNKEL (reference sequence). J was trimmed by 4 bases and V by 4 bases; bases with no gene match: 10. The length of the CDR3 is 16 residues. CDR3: CASSLEGTAAYNEQFF. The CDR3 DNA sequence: TGTGCCAGCAGCCTCGAGGGGACAGCCGCGTACAATGAGCAGTTCTTC.

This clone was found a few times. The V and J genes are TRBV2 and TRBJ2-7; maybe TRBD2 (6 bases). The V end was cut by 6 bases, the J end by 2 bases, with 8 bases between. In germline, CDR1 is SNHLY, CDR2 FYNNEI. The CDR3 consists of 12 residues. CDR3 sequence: CASREGAYEQYF. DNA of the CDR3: TGTGCCAGCAGGGAGGGTGCCTACGAGCAGTACTTC.

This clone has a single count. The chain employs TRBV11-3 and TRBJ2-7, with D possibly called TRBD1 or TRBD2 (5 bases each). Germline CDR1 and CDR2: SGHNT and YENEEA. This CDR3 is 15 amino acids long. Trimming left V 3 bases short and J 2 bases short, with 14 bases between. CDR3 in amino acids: CASSFGQGPTYEQYF. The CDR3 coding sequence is TGTGCCAGCAGCTTCGGGCAGGGACCCACCTACGAGCAGTACTTC.

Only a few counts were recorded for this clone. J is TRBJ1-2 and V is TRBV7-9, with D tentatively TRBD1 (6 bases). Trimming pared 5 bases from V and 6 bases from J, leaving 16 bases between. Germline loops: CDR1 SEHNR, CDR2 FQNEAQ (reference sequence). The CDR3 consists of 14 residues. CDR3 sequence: CASSPGVAGDGYTF. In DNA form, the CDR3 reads TGTGCCAGCAGCCCAGGGGTCGCAGGGGATGGCTACACCTTC.

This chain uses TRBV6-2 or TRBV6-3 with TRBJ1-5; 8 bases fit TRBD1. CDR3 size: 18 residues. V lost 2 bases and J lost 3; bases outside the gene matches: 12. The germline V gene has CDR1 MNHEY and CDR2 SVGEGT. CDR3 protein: CASSYTLVGGQVNQPQHF. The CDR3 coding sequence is TGTGCCAGCAGTTACACGCTGGTGGGGGGACAGGTCAATCAGCCCCAGCATTTT.

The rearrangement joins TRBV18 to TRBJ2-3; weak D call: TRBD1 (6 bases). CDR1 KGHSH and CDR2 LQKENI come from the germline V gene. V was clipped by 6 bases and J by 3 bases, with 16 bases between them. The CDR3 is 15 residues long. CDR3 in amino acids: CASSLLPRGTDTQYF. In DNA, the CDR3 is TGTGCCAGCTCCCTACTACCGAGGGGGACAGATACGCAGTATTTT.

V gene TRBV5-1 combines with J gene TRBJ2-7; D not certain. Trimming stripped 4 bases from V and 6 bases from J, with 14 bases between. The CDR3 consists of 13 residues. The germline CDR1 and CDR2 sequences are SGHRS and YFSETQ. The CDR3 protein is CASSRIRASEQYF. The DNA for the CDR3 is TGCGCCAGCAGCAGGATCCGGGCCAGCGAGCAGTACTTC.

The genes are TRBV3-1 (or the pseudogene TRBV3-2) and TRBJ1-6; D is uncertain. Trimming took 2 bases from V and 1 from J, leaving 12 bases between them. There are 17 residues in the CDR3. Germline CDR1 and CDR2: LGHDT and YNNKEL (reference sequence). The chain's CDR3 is CASSQRVGPSYNSPLHF. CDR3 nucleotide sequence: TGTGCCAGCAGCCAACGGGTGGGTCCATCCTATAATTCACCCCTCCACTTT.

CDR3 residues: CASSRQGYNEQFF. CDR3 bases: TGTGCCAGCAGTAGGCAGGGATACAATGAGCAGTTCTTC. The chain combines TRBV12-3 or TRBV12-4 with TRBJ2-1; TRBD1 might be the D (5 bases). Between the trimmed V and J ends, which lost 5 bases and 4 bases, there was a span of 9 bases. The CDR3 loop spans 13 amino acids.

The CDR3 region has the DNA TGTGCCAGCAGTCGGCAGGGATCGAGCTCTGGAAACACCATATATTTT. It is translated as CASSRQGSSSGNTIYF. V usage is TRBV6-4 and J usage is TRBJ1-3, with TRBD1 as a possible D gene (5 bases). The CDR3 runs to 16 residues. Trimming removed 5 bases from V and 0 bases from J, with 14 bases in between. Germline V CDR1 and CDR2: MRHNA, SNTAGT.

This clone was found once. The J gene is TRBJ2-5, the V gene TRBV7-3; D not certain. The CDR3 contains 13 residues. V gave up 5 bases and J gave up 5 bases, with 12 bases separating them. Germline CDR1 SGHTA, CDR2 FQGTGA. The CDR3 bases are TGTGCCAGCAGCCGCACCCTTCGGGAGACCCAGTACTTC. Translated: CASSRTLRETQYF. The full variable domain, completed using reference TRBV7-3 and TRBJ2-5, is GAGVSQTPSNKVTEKGKYVELRCDPISGHTALYWYRQSLGQGPEFLIYFQGTGAADDSGLPNDRFFAVRPEGSVSTLKIQRTERGDSAVYLCASSRTLRETQYFGPGTRLLVL.

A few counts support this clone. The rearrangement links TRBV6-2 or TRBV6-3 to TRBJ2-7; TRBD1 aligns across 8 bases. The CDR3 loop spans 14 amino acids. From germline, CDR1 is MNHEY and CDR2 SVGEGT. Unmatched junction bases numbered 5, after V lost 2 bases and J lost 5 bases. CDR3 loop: CASSYRTGWNEQYF. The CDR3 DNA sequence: TGTGCCAGCAGTTACCGGACAGGGTGGAACGAGCAGTACTTC.